What follows is one T cell receptor beta chain and its context. A read error may account for a junction end that differs from germline. The second PCR ran roughly 6 to 12 cycles with a sample-barcoded 5' primer and J-beta primers. From the 5' RACE reads, TCRdb called clonotypes with MiXCR, one entry per CDR3 protein. The data show around 990,000 distinct CDR3 sequences, with under 30% seen just once and approximately 0.79% held by the top ten. There are 12 residues in the CDR3. The germline V gene encodes CDR1 SGHTA and CDR2 FQGNSA. These data come from a study of blood T cells in healthy people across ages. These data were also filed under a second study, of T cells of mothers and their children. That work adds: The study obtained over 8 million TCR beta CDR3 reads per mother and about 3 million per child.

This chain connects TRBV7-2 to TRBJ1-2; no clear D. The material sequenced was blood. This receptor was obtained from a girl aged 2-9 years in good health. The CDR3 DNA reads TGCGCCATTACTTGGTTTAACTATGGCTACACCTTC. It codes for CAITWFNYGYTF.